The 29 T cell receptor beta chains below come from one sample, sequenced in a study of T-cell memory formation after mild COVID-19. TCRdb reprocessed the 5' RACE reads via MiXCR and lists one record per CDR3 protein. In the table there are approximately 180,000 distinct CDR3 sequences, 16% of which are singletons. Sequenced sample: PBMCs or a T cell subset sorted from them (not recorded which). These receptor sequences come from an adult woman who had mild COVID-19 (a few samples of this study predate the infection). Cell type and time point are not known.

Here the CDR3 DNA reads TGTGCCAGCAGCAAAGGAAAGAGGGACACCGGGGAGCTGTTTTTT. This gives the protein CASSKGKRDTGELFF. The rearrangement uses TRBV21-1 and TRBJ2-2; TRBD2 is the table's D call, not checked against the DNA. TRBV21-1 is a recognized pseudogene. The CDR3 length is 15 residues.

This clonotype turned up a few times. V gene TRBV7-8 combines with J gene TRBJ2-7; possibly TRBD1 or TRBD2 for D (5 bases each). Germline V gene lookup returns CDR1 SGHVS and CDR2 FQNEAQ. The CDR3 is made up of 17 amino acids. V dropped 5 bases and J dropped 0 bases, with 20 bases sitting between them. This CDR3 is CASSALRGTESSYEQYF. CDR3 DNA sequence: TGTGCCAGCAGCGCATTGAGAGGGACCGAGAGCTCCTACGAGCAGTACTTC.

The chain couples TRBV2 to TRBJ1-2, with 7 bases fitting TRBD1. This CDR3 comprises 14 residues. V lost 6 bases and J lost 4; bases outside the gene matches: 8. Germline V gene lookup returns CDR1 SNHLY and CDR2 FYNNEI. The CDR3 nucleotides read TGTGCCAGCAGGAATACAGGGGCCCTCTATGGCTACACCTTC. This gives the protein CASRNTGALYGYTF. Full variable domain (remainder filled in from reference TRBV2 and TRBJ1-2): EPEVTQTPSHQVTQMGQEVILRCVPISNHLYFYWYRQILGQKVEFLVSFYNNEISEKSEIFDDQFSVERPDGSNFTLKIRSTKLEDSAMYFCASRNTGALYGYTFGSGTRLTVV.

This chain links TRBV2 with TRBJ2-7, with 9 bases that match TRBD1. Per germline, CDR1 SNHLY and CDR2 FYNNEI. Unmatched junction bases numbered 4, after V lost 8 bases and J lost 2 bases. The CDR3 is 13 residues long. For the CDR3, the DNA is TGTGCCAGCGCTACAGGGGGCCCCTACGAGCAGTACTTC. Translated: CASATGGPYEQYF.

This clonotype was picked up a small number of times. The J gene is TRBJ2-3, the V gene TRBV4-2, with a tentative D call TRBD2 (6 bases). CDR1 is LGHNA and CDR2 is YNFKEQ in the germline V gene. This CDR3 comprises 16 residues. The V gene lost 1 base and the J gene lost 1 base, with 12 bases spanning the gap. The CDR3 here is CASSQVGGTGTDTQYF. The CDR3 DNA reads as TGTGCCAGCAGCCAAGTTGGCGGGACTGGCACAGATACGCAGTATTTT.

This clonotype occurred a few times. The chain carries TRBV5-1 and TRBJ2-7; 7 positions agree with TRBD1. With 2 bases clipped from V and 0 bases from J, the junction kept 14 bases outside the gene matches. In germline, CDR1 is SGHRS, CDR2 YFSETQ. This CDR3 has 18 residues. This CDR3 is CASSFNQQRQGFSYEQYF. CDR3 in DNA: TGCGCCAGCAGCTTCAACCAACAAAGACAGGGCTTCTCCTACGAGCAGTACTTC. The variable domain in full, completed from reference TRBV5-1 and TRBJ2-7, reads KAGVTQTPRYLIKTRGQQVTLSCSPISGHRSVSWYQQTPGQGLQFLFEYFSETQRNKGNFPGRFSGRQFSNSRSEMNVSTLELGDSALYLCASSFNQQRQGFSYEQYFGPGTRLTVT.

The rearrangement uses TRBV12-3 or TRBV12-4 and TRBJ1-6; D gene unclear. V lost 2 bases, J lost 7 bases, and 6 bases lay in between. This CDR3 is 13 amino acids long. For the CDR3, the DNA is TGTGCCAGCAGTTTATCCCTGAATTCACCCCTCCACTTT. It yields the protein CASSLSLNSPLHF.

Concerning this clonotype itself: Given a much more abundant clone one base away, this may be a read error. The chain is built from TRBV7-9 and TRBJ2-3; D not resolved. CDR3 length: 17 amino acids. The ends were cut back, 9 bases at V and 2 bases at J, with 24 bases in the middle. CDR1 and CDR2 (germline): SEHNR, FQNEAQ (reference sequence). The CDR3 is CARSQHARTFVTDTQYF. In nucleotides, the CDR3 is TGTGCCAGAAGCCAGCACGCTCGGACCTTTGTCACAGATACGCAGTATTTT.

This clonotype appeared a few times. The chain is built from TRBV7-2 and TRBJ2-1, with a weak D call TRBD2 (6 bases). V was clipped by 2 bases and J by 2 bases, with 13 bases between them. This CDR3 region has 16 residues. Per the germline V gene, CDR1 is SGHTA and CDR2 is FQGNSA. For the CDR3, the DNA is TGTGCCAGCAGCTTACCGTGGACTACCACCTACAATGAGCAGTTCTTC. This codes for CASSLPWTTTYNEQFF.

This chain joins TRBV29-1 and TRBJ1-1, with D perhaps matching TRBD1 (6 bases). This CDR3 is 13 amino acids long. V was pared by 7 bases and J by 4 bases, with 16 bases between. Germline V lookup: CDR1 SQVTM, CDR2 ANQGSEA. CDR3 in DNA: TGCAGCGGCCGTACAGGGCGAGGCACTGAAGCTTTCTTT. It yields the protein CSGRTGRGTEAFF. The whole variable domain, filled in from reference TRBV29-1 and TRBJ1-1, reads SAVISQKPSRDICQRGTSLTIQCQVDSQVTMMFWYRQQPGQSLTLIATANQGSEATYESGFVIDKFPISRPNLTFSTLTVSNMSPEDSSIYLCSGRTGRGTEAFFGQGTRLTVV.

The sample holds a few counts of this clonotype. The chain is built from TRBV7-3 and TRBJ2-7; D not resolved. The germline CDR1 and CDR2 sequences are SGHTA and FQGTGA. This CDR3 contains 15 residues. V was clipped by 3 bases and J by 2 bases, with 14 bases between them. The CDR3 nucleotides are TGTGCCAGCAGCTTGGCCGCGGACCCGGCCTACGAGCAGTACTTC. Protein sequence: CASSLAADPAYEQYF.

The CDR3: CATSSLSYEQYF. DNA of the CDR3: TGTGCCACGTCCAGTCTGAGCTACGAGCAGTACTTC. The V gene is TRBV15, the J gene TRBJ2-7; D is uncertain. This CDR3 spans 12 amino acids. Trimming took off 9 bases at V and 3 bases at J, with 12 bases between the two ends. In germline, CDR1 is LNHNV, CDR2 YYDKDF (reference sequence). Based on the CDR3 plus reference TRBV15 and TRBJ2-7, the full variable domain is DAMVIQNPRYQVTQFGKPVTLSCSQTLNHNVMYWYQQKSSQAPKLLFHYYDKDFNNEADTPDNFQSRRPNTSFCFLDIRSPGLGDTAMYLCATSSLSYEQYFGPGTRLTVT.

This clonotype was found a few times. The chain has TRBV6-5 and TRBJ1-1, with D possibly being TRBD1 (5 bases). The germline V gene has CDR1 MNHEY and CDR2 SVGAGI. The germline V and J ends were trimmed by 5 bases and 4 bases, with 20 bases remaining between them. The CDR3 totals 16 residues. CDR3: CASSLGRQAGPTEAFF. The CDR3 DNA is TGTGCCAGCAGTCTAGGCCGTCAGGCGGGGCCCACTGAAGCTTTCTTT.

This clonotype was observed a few times. The chain carries TRBV30 and TRBJ1-1, with 7 positions matching TRBD1. V shed 2 bases, J shed 5 bases, and the junction held 14 bases outside the gene matches. This CDR3 spans 16 amino acids. CDR1 and CDR2 from the germline V gene are GTSNPN and SVGIG (reference sequence). This CDR3 is CAWSPGTAHRETEAFF. The DNA for the CDR3 is TGTGCCTGGAGTCCCGGGACAGCCCACCGGGAAACTGAAGCTTTCTTT.

The rearrangement joins TRBV12-3 or TRBV12-4 to TRBJ2-2; possibly TRBD1 for D (6 bases). The CDR3 contains 15 residues. V was cut by 6 bases and J by 1 base, with 12 bases left in between. The CDR3 bases are TGTGCCAGCAGACGACAGGCAATGAACACCGGGGAGCTGTTTTTT. It yields the protein CASRRQAMNTGELFF.

This clonotype was counted a few times. This rearrangement joins TRBV5-1 to TRBJ1-2; the D gene is possibly TRBD1 (5 bases). The CDR3 covers 12 residues. The germline V gene encodes CDR1 SGHRS and CDR2 YFSETQ. V was clipped by 3 bases and J by 6 bases, with 9 bases between them. This CDR3 is CASSYQGDGYTF. CDR3 coding DNA: TGCGCCAGCAGCTATCAGGGTGATGGCTACACCTTC.

V usage is TRBV4-2 and J usage is TRBJ2-2; D might be TRBD2 (6 bases). The V end lost 0 bases, the J end lost 1 base, and 12 bases lay between the germline ends. The CDR3 is made up of 17 amino acids. Germline values: CDR1 LGHNA, CDR2 YNFKEQ. The CDR3 bases are TGTGCCAGCAGCCAAGATAGGTGGAGGGTGAACACCGGGGAGCTGTTTTTT. Amino acid sequence: CASSQDRWRVNTGELFF.

The chain combines TRBV7-2 with TRBJ2-2; D not resolved. From germline, CDR1 is SGHTA and CDR2 FQGNSA. The CDR3 sequence is 13 residues long. V lost 4 bases, J lost 10 bases, and 13 bases lay in between. CDR3 nucleotides: TGTGCCAGCAGCTCCGTAGGTGGAGCGGAGCTGTTTTTT. Translating gives CASSSVGGAELFF.

The chain carries TRBV20-1 and TRBJ1-5; D is unclear. CDR1 is DFQATT and CDR2 is SNEGSKA in the germline V gene (reference sequence). This CDR3 comprises 14 residues. Trimming pared 0 bases from V and 2 bases from J, leaving 8 bases between. The CDR3 loop is CSARDRGGNQPQHF. The DNA for the CDR3 is TGCAGTGCTAGAGATCGTGGGGGCAATCAGCCCCAGCATTTT.

CDR3 bases: TGCAGCGTTGAAGATAGGGCTCAGGGAAGAGAGACCCAGTACTTC. It is translated as CSVEDRAQGRETQYF. The genes are TRBV29-1 and TRBJ2-5, with a tentative D call TRBD1 (5 bases). The CDR3 spans 15 residues. Per the germline V gene, CDR1 is SQVTM and CDR2 is ANQGSEA. V lost 0 bases and J 4 bases, leaving 15 bases between the germline ends.

This clonotype was observed a few times. The chain combines TRBV4-3 with TRBJ2-2, with D perhaps TRBD2 (6 bases). V lost 0 bases to trimming and J lost 3 bases, with 14 bases between them. Germline V gene sequence: CDR1 LGHNA, CDR2 YSLEER. The CDR3 has 17 residues. The CDR3 DNA reads as TGCGCCAGCAGCCAAGAACCCCCTAGCGAGTACACCGGGGAGCTGTTTTTT. Its protein product is CASSQEPPSEYTGELFF.

The rearrangement joins TRBV29-1 to TRBJ1-3; D remains ambiguous. Germline lookup yields CDR1 SQVTM and CDR2 ANQGSEA. This CDR3 region has 13 residues. The germline V and J ends were trimmed by 2 bases and 0 bases, with 5 bases remaining between them. DNA of the CDR3: TGCAGCGTTGAACCGAGCTCTGGAAACACCATATATTTT. Protein: CSVEPSSGNTIYF.

The chain is built from TRBV7-8 and TRBJ1-3; D unresolved. Germline lookup yields CDR1 SGHVS and CDR2 FQNEAQ. The V gene lost 4 bases and the J gene lost 2 bases, with 9 bases spanning the gap. This CDR3 comprises 14 residues. The CDR3 nucleotides read TGTGCCAGCAGCTGGCCCCGGGCTGGAAACACCATATATTTT. It encodes CASSWPRAGNTIYF.

Only a few counts were recorded for this clonotype. A junction boundary mismatches the germline segment, possibly from a read error. This chain joins TRBV6-1 and TRBJ2-7; TRBD2 matches at 7 bases. This CDR3 spans 17 amino acids. Per the germline V gene, CDR1 is MNHNS and CDR2 is SASEGT. CDR3 residues: CASREGTLAGEPSEQYF. The CDR3 nucleotides read TGTGCCAGCAGGGAAGGGACCTTGGCGGGGGAACCCTCCGAGCAGTACTTC.

The V gene is TRBV7-2, the J gene TRBJ1-2, with TRBD1 as a possible D gene (6 bases). V shed 5 bases and J shed 4 bases, with 14 bases lying between them. This CDR3 spans 14 amino acids. Germline assignment: CDR1 SGHTA and CDR2 FQGNSA. CDR3 in DNA: TGTGCCAGCAGCAACAGGGATGTGGTCTATGGCTACACCTTC. This encodes CASSNRDVVYGYTF.

This clonotype has just a few counts. V is TRBV29-1 and J is TRBJ2-1; D is undetermined. Germline V gene lookup returns CDR1 SQVTM and CDR2 ANQGSEA. This CDR3 region has 13 residues. Trimming pared 8 bases from V and 5 bases from J, leaving 16 bases between. The chain's CDR3 is CSSLRTADNEQFF. CDR3 sequence (DNA): TGCAGCTCGCTTCGTACAGCAGACAATGAGCAGTTCTTC.

This clonotype was observed a handful of times. The chain is built from TRBV4-2 and TRBJ1-4, with no clear D. The CDR3 has 13 amino acids. Germline CDR1 and CDR2: LGHNA and YNFKEQ. V was shortened by 0 bases and J by 8 bases, with 7 bases between the two germline ends. CDR3 region: CASSQDLGEKLFF. In nucleotides, the CDR3 is TGTGCCAGCAGCCAAGATCTAGGAGAAAAACTGTTTTTT.

This clonotype was seen only a few times. The J gene is TRBJ2-7, the V gene TRBV12-3 or TRBV12-4; the D gene is possibly TRBD1 (6 bases). The V gene lost 4 bases and the J gene lost 5 bases, with 18 bases spanning the gap. The CDR3 extends over 15 amino acids. The CDR3 reads CASSSDRPIEHEQYF. CDR3 DNA: TGTGCCAGCAGTTCGGACAGACCGATCGAGCACGAGCAGTACTTC.

This clonotype has more than one count but fewer than ten. The chain uses TRBV27 and TRBJ2-2, with TRBD2 as a possible D gene (5 bases). The CDR3 is made up of 17 amino acids. V lost 2 bases and J lost 5, with 18 bases in between. Germline CDR1 is MNHEY and CDR2 is SMNVEV (reference sequence). DNA for the CDR3: TGTGCCAGCAGTTTAATTGGAGGCCCCTTACAAACCGGGGAGCTGTTTTTT. The encoded protein is CASSLIGGPLQTGELFF.